These T cell receptor beta chains were read from a single sample in a study of cytomegalovirus exposure and HLA in healthy donors. The assay was immunoSEQ multiplex PCR, and TCRdb's table has in-frame clones only and misses some. In the table there are under 150,000 clones, approximately 80% of which are singletons. The sample taken for sequencing was PBMCs. Receptor source: a girl aged 2 to 9 in good health and CMV-seronegative. CDR3s leave out the opening cysteine and the closing phenylalanine or tryptophan.

>TRBV6-1|TRBJ2-7
ASSEARGQGRYSYEQY
>TRBV4-2|TRBJ2-2
ASSRLAGEINTGELF
>TRBV4-1|TRBJ2-7
ASSQGLGAYEQY
>TRBV11-3|TRBJ2-2
ASSRYGSNGELF
>TRBV15|TRBJ1-1
ATSSGGFTEAF
>TRBV10-3|TRBJ2-1
AISERTSGISSYNEQF
>TRBV7-2|TRBJ1-2
ASSTTGADGYT
>TRBV30|TRBJ1-4
AWSVRGINEKLF
>TRBV18|TRBJ2-1
ASSPRLAGGSSYNEQF
>TRBV4-2|.
ASSQESSGVGEQY
>TRBV30|TRBJ1-1
AWSVYTEAF
>TRBV6-5|TRBJ2-5
ASSRNVAGAETQY
>TRBV28|TRBJ2-7
ASSFRQGSSYEQY
>TRBV5-1|TRBJ2-7
ASSPDGSSYEQY
>TRBV19|TRBJ2-7
ASSNQRISGAYEQY
>TRBV4-1|TRBJ2-7
ASSQAQQGAHEQY
>TRBV7-9|TRBJ2-3
ASSSQREMGADTQY
>TRBV5-1|TRBJ1-2
ASSLGGQGVDGYT
>TRBV11-2|TRBJ2-1
ASSQRQLSYNEQF
>TRBV30|TRBJ1-1
AWRTTLNTEAF
>TRBV6-5|TRBJ1-5
ASSYSGGNQPQH
>TRBV15|TRBJ1-1
ATSRGDRGDTEAF
>TRBV7-8|TRBJ1-5
ASSLARVRSNQPQH
>TRBV7-2|TRBJ2-7
ASSFTSYEQY
>TRBV4-1|TRBJ1-4
ASSQAQIPTNEKLF
>TRBV5-1|TRBJ2-7
ASSLGTGTSEQY
>TRBV27|TRBJ2-7
ASSPGFSYEQY
>TRBV7-3|TRBJ2-1
ASSSTKTSGGQF
>TRBV19|TRBJ2-1
ASSIAGTVTYNEQF
>TRBV4-2|TRBJ1-3
ASSQYSEPPGNTIY
>TRBV19|TRBJ2-2
ASSILGTGGSTGELF
>TRBV7-9|TRBJ2-7
ASGTGGEQY
>TRBV27|TRBJ2-7
ASSFEQGYEQY
>TRBV15|TRBJ1-4
ATSGQGDRGHRNEKLF
>TRBV5-6|TRBJ2-6
ASSLAQTKGANVLT
>TRBV5-1|TRBJ2-7
ASSFRGSYEQY
>TRBV18|TRBJ1-1
ASSPFTAPNTEAF
>TRBV7-2|TRBJ1-2
ASSSGRVGYGYT
>TRBV7-3|TRBJ2-7
ASSLDSGIDEQY
>TRBV28|TRBJ2-1
ASSLGTSRRSYNEQF
>TRBV5-6|TRBJ2-3
ASSWRTGLTDTQY
>TRBV5-6|TRBJ2-5
ASSFGQVQETQY
>TRBV13|TRBJ2-3
ASSLVQRGRTDTQY
>TRBV27|TRBJ2-2
ASSLTPSGVNTGELF
>TRBV30|TRBJ2-5
AWSRQSQETQY
>TRBV4-1|TRBJ1-2
ASSFRDREYGYT
>TRBV4-3|TRBJ2-3
ASSQDFNPGRTDTQY
>TRBV28|TRBJ1-3
ASSFWADPSGNTIY
>TRBV4-1|TRBJ1-5
ASSQEMGQVNQPQH
>TRBV9|TRBJ1-2
ASSVGETGVNYGYT
>TRBV7-9|TRBJ1-6
ASSQGGWRSPLH
>TRBV5-1|TRBJ1-1
ASSSIGQENTEAF
>TRBV11-2|TRBJ1-5
ASSSRPGRGRNQPQH
>TRBV5-4|TRBJ1-5
ASSLVPGGNQPQH
>TRBV6-1|TRBJ2-7
ASISEALTFQY
>TRBV7-9|.
ASSFGTHYEQY
>TRBV11-2|TRBJ1-6
ASSPGVSSYNSPLH